This TCR beta chain was obtained from a study of tumor-infiltrating lymphocytes in primary liver carcinoma. Notes on the study in general: In tumor-adjacent and tumor-blood pairs, overlap was lower than in tumor region pairs.

A word on this clonotype: Its antigen is not known.

From about 19-30 mg of unsorted bulk tissue, DNA and RNA were co-extracted together. Using a constant-region primer together with ProtoScript II reverse transcriptase, TCR beta cDNA was made from approximately 0.55 ug of total RNA. Three nested multiplex PCR rounds, a slightly modified ARM-PCR, produced the libraries for TCR beta. Use of TRBV1-TRBV30 forward primers with a C-beta reverse primer characterized the first two PCR rounds, which lasted roughly 9 cycles each. Each CDR3 protein gets one entry after TCRdb re-called the multiplex PCR reads with MiXCR. This sample has 80,000 to 100,000 distinct CDR3 sequences; approximately 68% occur once, and the top ten carry 25% to 35%. Per germline, CDR1 KGHDR and CDR2 SFDVKD. This CDR3 is built from 18 residues. The junction had 13 bases not matched to a gene; V was cut back by 8 bases and J by 4 bases.

Sequencing input: tumor-adjacent normal liver tissue. The receptor's source is a middle-aged man with primary liver carcinoma and hepatitis B virus infection. The rearrangement uses TRBV24-1 and TRBJ2-3; TRBD2 matches 14 bases. The CDR3 protein is CATTMGPTSGRVPDTQYF. The CDR3, as DNA: TGTGCCACCACCATGGGGCCGACTAGCGGGAGGGTGCCAGATACGCAGTATTTT.